This T cell receptor beta chain stems from a study of T-cell reconstitution after alpha-beta-depleted transplantation in children (dated by TCRdb to 2015 to 2016). Concerning the study at large: T-cell immune reconstitution after TCRalphabeta/CD19-depleted allogeneic hematopoietic cell transplantation in children was quantitatively tracked in the study by means of TCR repertoire profiling.

The library relied on PCR. This sample was sequenced with an Illumina HiSeq 2500. To normalize quantification of the TCRbeta repertoire, the TCR libraries were built with molecular barcoding that relied on unique molecular identifiers. TCRdb reanalyzed the raw reads on its own, using fastp at Q25 for trimming and MiXCR for clone calling, and kept in-frame beta chains. Rows are combined by CDR3 protein, so each entry shows the most common genes and DNA. For this sample there are about 360,000 distinct CDR3 sequences; 13% appear just once. Together, the top ten hold over 3.5% of the sample. Worth noting for this clonotype: What this receptor recognizes is not known. No much larger clone is present one base from it, and per-base qualities are unavailable.

Reading the germline V gene gives CDR1 MNHEY and CDR2 SVGEGT. V is shortened by 8 bases, J by 5 bases, and the region joining them spans 22 bases. Inclusive of the bounding cysteine and phenylalanine, the CDR3 is 16 residues long. Only the CDR3 portion is preserved as DNA: 48 bases, with reading frame beginning at the first base. The sequence was collected from a human donor who donated a stem cell graft to a child with Fanconi anemia. Sequenced here: PBMCs, sampled from the stem cell graft. This chain joins TRBV6-2 or TRBV6-3 to TRBJ2-1; the D gene could be either TRBD1 or TRBD2, each agreeing at 5 bases. The CDR3 region: CASSPGAPIYHNEQFF. In nucleotide form, the sequence is TGTGCCAGCTCCCCCGGGGCACCTATTTATCACAATGAGCAGTTCTTC.